One sample yielded the 10 T cell receptor beta chains listed below, sequenced in a study of OX40 agonist ivuxolimab in advanced cancers. Profiling relied on immunoSEQ multiplex PCR, and the TCRdb table lists in-frame clones only, not all of them. The sample includes roughly 110,000 clones, 90% of them seen just once. This material consisted of CD4+ or CD8+ T cells sorted from blood, taken in a trial of the OX40 agonist ivuxolimab. These receptors were taken from an adult with an advanced solid tumor such as melanoma, head and neck, liver or kidney cancer.

The chain is built from TRBV15 and TRBJ2-2; 7 bases match TRBD2. Germline CDR1 is LNHNV and CDR2 is YYDKDF (reference sequence). The V gene end was trimmed by 1 base and the J gene end by 0 bases; junction bases not matched to a gene: 8. There are 18 residues in the CDR3. CDR3: CATSRVERGFANTGELFF. CDR3 bases: TGTGCCACCAGCAGAGTGGAGCGGGGTTTCGCGAACACCGGGGAGCTGTTTTTT. Full variable domain (rest looked up from reference TRBV15 and TRBJ2-2): DAMVIQNPRYQVTQFGKPVTLSCSQTLNHNVMYWYQQKSSQAPKLLFHYYDKDFNNEADTPDNFQSRRPNTSFCFLDIRSPGLGDTAMYLCATSRVERGFANTGELFFGEGSRLTVL.

The chain joins TRBV10-3 to TRBJ1-4; TRBD1 agrees at 10 bases. The CDR3 contains 14 residues. From germline, CDR1 is ENHRY and CDR2 SYGVKD. The V and J ends lost 5 bases and 5 bases, in that order; junction bases with no gene match: 2. DNA of the CDR3: TGTGCCATCAGTCCGGGACAGGGGAATGAAAAACTGTTTTTT. Translating it yields CAISPGQGNEKLFF.

V and J are TRBV10-3 and TRBJ2-3; a possible D gene is TRBD1 (6 bases). Germline V gene sequence: CDR1 ENHRY, CDR2 SYGVKD. This CDR3 has 14 residues. Deletions cut 10 bases from V and 0 bases from J, with 14 bases between. The CDR3 spells CATLDSVSTDTQYF. CDR3 DNA: TGTGCCACCCTGGACAGCGTGAGCACAGATACGCAGTATTTT.

V usage is TRBV7-6 and J usage is TRBJ2-7; D is unresolved. Germline CDR1 reads SGHVS; CDR2 reads FNYEAQ. This CDR3 region has 13 residues. The ends were cut back, 0 bases at V and 2 bases at J, with 5 bases in the middle. The CDR3 region is CASSLARAYEQYF. CDR3 DNA sequence: TGTGCCAGCAGCTTAGCTAGGGCCTACGAGCAGTACTTC.

The V and J genes are TRBV9 and TRBJ1-2; D is possibly TRBD1 (6 bases). The V end was cut by 3 bases, the J end by 2 bases, with 20 bases between. Germline loops: CDR1 SGDLS, CDR2 YYNGEE. CDR3 size: 17 residues. The CDR3 loop is CASSAPGGPLTNYGYTF. The CDR3 bases are TGTGCCAGCAGCGCCCCGGGGGGCCCTCTAACCAACTATGGCTACACCTTC.

V and J are TRBV6-6 and TRBJ1-5; TRBD1 might be the D (6 bases). V lost 7 bases, J lost 4 bases, and 11 bases lay in between. CDR1 is MNHNY, CDR2 SVGAGI, per germline (reference sequence). This CDR3 spans 13 amino acids. The CDR3 region has the DNA TGTGCCAGCAATGGGGGCGGGAATCAGCCCCAGCATTTT. It codes for CASNGGGNQPQHF.

The rearrangement uses TRBV7-2 and TRBJ1-2; TRBD1 matches 7 bases. Germline trimming cut 2 bases from V and 4 bases from J; bases unmatched to any gene: 7. From germline, CDR1 is SGHTA and CDR2 FQGNSA. The CDR3 sequence is 15 residues long. CDR3 bases: TGTGCCAGCAGCTTACCCCAGGGGGTACTCTATGGCTACACCTTC. The encoded protein is CASSLPQGVLYGYTF.

This clone appeared a few times. J is TRBJ2-3 and V is TRBV7-9, with TRBD1 identical over 8 bases. CDR1 SEHNR and CDR2 FQNEAQ come from the germline V gene (reference sequence). V lost 0 bases, J lost 7 bases, and 15 bases stayed unmatched. The length of the CDR3 is 18 residues. The CDR3 spells CASSLARTGKGQNNTQYF. CDR3 bases: TGTGCCAGCAGCTTAGCACGGACAGGGAAGGGACAAAACAATACGCAGTATTTT.

The chain carries TRBV9 and TRBJ2-1; TRBD2 matches 7 bases. Germline V CDR1 and CDR2: SGDLS, YYNGEE. Trimming removed 0 bases from V and 4 bases from J; junction bases left unmatched: 4. The CDR3 covers 15 residues. CDR3 in amino acids: CASSVASGAYNEQFF. In DNA, the CDR3 is TGTGCCAGCAGCGTAGCCAGCGGGGCTTACAATGAGCAGTTCTTC.

The DNA for the CDR3 is TGTGCCTGGAAGCAGGGAGGAACTTCACCCCTCCACTTT. Protein sequence: CAWKQGGTSPLHF. This chain connects TRBV30 to TRBJ1-6, with TRBD1 as a possible D gene (5 bases). The ends were cut back, 4 bases at V and 9 bases at J, with 13 bases in the middle. Germline V gene data show CDR1 as GTSNPN and CDR2 as SVGIG (reference sequence). The CDR3 length is 13 residues.